This paragraph covers one T cell receptor beta chain sequence. Its antigen is undetermined. Assay used: immunoSEQ multiplex PCR; TCRdb lists only in-frame clones, some missing. The sample has about 92,000 clones; more than 75% are singletons. V lost 3 bases and J lost 7, with 11 bases in between. The CDR3 has 14 residues. The germline gives CDR1 SGHRS, CDR2 YFSETQ. This record belongs to a study of T cells in localized non-small cell lung cancer. Study-level points and caveats: As only one tumor region underwent sequencing, heterogeneity remains possible. When the top 100 tumor clones were examined, a median 57 of them also appeared in the adjacent lung, which was paired and uninvolved. Tumor showed lower T cell clonality than uninvolved adjacent lung, where it was highest. Longer overall survival accompanied higher blood T cell density.

The sequence was collected from a woman aged 35-70 years with stage II squamous cell lung carcinoma. The chain employs TRBV5-1 and TRBJ1-6; maybe TRBD1 (5 bases). The material was PBMCs, obtained before any cancer treatment. The CDR3 DNA follows: TGCGCCAGCAGCTCCTCCGGGGCAAATTCACCCCTCCACTTT. It encodes CASSSSGANSPLHF.